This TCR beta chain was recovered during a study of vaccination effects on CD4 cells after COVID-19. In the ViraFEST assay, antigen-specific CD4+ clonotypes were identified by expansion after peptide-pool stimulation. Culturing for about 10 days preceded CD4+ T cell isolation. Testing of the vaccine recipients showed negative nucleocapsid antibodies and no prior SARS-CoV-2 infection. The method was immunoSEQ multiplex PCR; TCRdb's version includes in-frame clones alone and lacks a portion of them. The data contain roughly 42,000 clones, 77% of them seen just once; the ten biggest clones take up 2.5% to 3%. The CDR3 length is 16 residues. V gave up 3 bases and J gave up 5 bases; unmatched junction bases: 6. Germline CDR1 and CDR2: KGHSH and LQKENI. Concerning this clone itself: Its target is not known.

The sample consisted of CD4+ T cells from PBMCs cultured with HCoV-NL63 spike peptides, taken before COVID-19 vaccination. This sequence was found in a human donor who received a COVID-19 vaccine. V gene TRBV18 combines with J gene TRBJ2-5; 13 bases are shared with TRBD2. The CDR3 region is CASSPTSGGSWETQYF. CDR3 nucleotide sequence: TGTGCCAGCTCACCGACTAGCGGGGGGTCTTGGGAGACCCAGTACTTC.